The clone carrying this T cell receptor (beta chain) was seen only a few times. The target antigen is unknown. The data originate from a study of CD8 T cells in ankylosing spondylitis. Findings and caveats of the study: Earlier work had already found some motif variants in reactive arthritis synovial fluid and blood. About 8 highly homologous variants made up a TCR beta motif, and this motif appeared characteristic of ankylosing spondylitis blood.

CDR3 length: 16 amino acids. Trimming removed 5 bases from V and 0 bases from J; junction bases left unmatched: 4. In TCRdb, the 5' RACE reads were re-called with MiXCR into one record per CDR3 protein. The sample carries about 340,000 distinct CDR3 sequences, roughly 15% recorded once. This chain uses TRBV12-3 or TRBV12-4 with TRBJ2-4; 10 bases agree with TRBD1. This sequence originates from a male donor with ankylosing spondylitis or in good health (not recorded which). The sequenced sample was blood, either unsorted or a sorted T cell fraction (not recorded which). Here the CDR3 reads CASSEDRGVAKNIQYF. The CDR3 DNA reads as TGTGCCAGCAGTGAGGACAGGGGGGTAGCCAAAAACATTCAGTACTTC.